The 17 T cell receptor beta chains reported below all come from one sample, sequenced in a study of vaccination and CD4 T cells after COVID-19. Each CDR3 protein is one row after TCRdb ran MiXCR on the PCR reads. The sample comprises fewer than 25,000 distinct CDR3 sequences, 51% of which are singletons, and more than 1% rests with the top ten. Sequenced material: CD4+ T cells from blood, taken before SARS-CoV-2 vaccination. The receptors here all came from a human donor who had recovered from COVID-19.

V is TRBV2 and J is TRBJ1-5; D gene unclear. The CDR3 contains 14 residues. Trimming shortened V by 8 bases and J by 11 bases, and 22 bases separated the two germline ends. In germline, CDR1 is SNHLY, CDR2 FYNNEI. The CDR3 region is CASGNREAISSQHF. In DNA, the CDR3 is TGTGCCAGCGGCAATAGGGAGGCCATTAGTTCCCAGCATTTT.

This clonotype was detected a few times. The chain carries TRBV20-1 and TRBJ1-1; unclear D gene. The CDR3 covers 11 residues. Germline V CDR1 and CDR2: DFQATT, SNEGSKA (reference sequence). Deletions cut 7 bases from V and 1 base from J, with 7 bases between. The CDR3, as DNA: TGCAGTGTTCAGAAGAACACTGAAGCTTTCTTT. Translation: CSVQKNTEAFF.

The chain employs TRBV20-1 and TRBJ2-1, with D tentatively TRBD2 (6 bases). The CDR3 has 12 residues. Per germline, CDR1 DFQATT and CDR2 SNEGSKA (reference sequence). V was clipped by 3 bases and J by 8 bases, with 11 bases between them. DNA for the CDR3: TGCAGTGCTAGTCAGGGAGGCGATGAGCAGTTCTTC. Amino acid sequence: CSASQGGDEQFF.

V gene TRBV7-2 combines with J gene TRBJ1-2; D is possibly TRBD1 (5 bases). Germline-derived CDR1 and CDR2 are SGHTA and FQGNSA. Trimming left V 5 bases short and J 1 base short, with 11 bases between. The CDR3 totals 14 residues. The CDR3 DNA is TGTGCCAGCAGCGAAAGCAGGGTTAACTATGGCTACACCTTC. Amino acids: CASSESRVNYGYTF.

The gene calls are TRBV29-1 and TRBJ2-3; 13 nucleotides line up with TRBD2. Germline V gene lookup returns CDR1 SQVTM and CDR2 ANQGSEA. Germline trimming cut 8 bases from V and 6 bases from J; bases unmatched to any gene: 8. The CDR3 length is 14 residues. CDR3 region: CSSGLAGESDTQYF. The CDR3 bases are TGCAGCTCCGGACTAGCGGGAGAGTCTGATACGCAGTATTTT.

J is TRBJ1-5 and V is TRBV28; the D is unclear. Trimming shortened V by 3 bases and J by 0 bases, and 9 bases separated the two germline ends. CDR1 MDHEN and CDR2 SYDVKM come from the germline V gene. The CDR3 runs to 15 residues. The CDR3 loop is CASSLGDPSNQPQHF. The CDR3 nucleotides are TGTGCCAGCAGTTTGGGTGACCCTAGCAATCAGCCCCAGCATTTT.

The rearrangement links TRBV19 to TRBJ2-7, with D unclear. With 5 bases removed from V and 5 bases from J, the gap between germline ends came to 13 bases. This CDR3 region has 13 residues. Germline lookup yields CDR1 LNHDA and CDR2 SQIVND (reference sequence). CDR3 sequence reads: CASSSLGSHEQYF. In nucleotides, the CDR3 is TGTGCCAGTAGTTCCCTTGGCTCTCACGAGCAGTACTTC.

The chain couples TRBV27 to TRBJ2-7; 11 bases are a match to TRBD2. Per germline, CDR1 MNHEY and CDR2 SMNVEV (reference sequence). After removal of 6 bases from V and 5 bases from J, the junction contained 9 bases not matched to a gene. CDR3 length equals 15 residues. The CDR3 here is CASRLAGATTHEQYF. CDR3 DNA: TGTGCCAGCAGACTAGCGGGAGCCACCACGCACGAGCAGTACTTC.

The chain combines TRBV7-3 with TRBJ2-1; the D gene is possibly TRBD2 (5 bases). Per the germline V gene, CDR1 is SGHTA and CDR2 is FQGTGA. The CDR3 totals 16 residues. Trimming took off 0 bases at V and 2 bases at J, with 11 bases between the two ends. The CDR3 region is CASSLTVDFPYNEQFF. The CDR3 DNA is TGTGCCAGCAGCTTAACCGTGGACTTCCCCTACAATGAGCAGTTCTTC.

The gene calls are TRBV19 and TRBJ1-2; D is uncertain. Germline V gives CDR1 LNHDA, CDR2 SQIVND (reference sequence). V shed 8 bases and J shed 4 bases, with 20 bases lying between them. The CDR3 has 15 residues. The CDR3 DNA reads TGTGCCAGTGGAGAACAGTCCCACACGGCCTATGGCTACACCTTC. Translated, it gives CASGEQSHTAYGYTF. Supplemented by reference TRBV19 and TRBJ1-2, the full variable domain reads DGGITQSPKYLFRKEGQNVTLSCEQNLNHDAMYWYRQDPGQGLRLIYYSQIVNDFQKGDIAEGYSVSREKKESFPLTVTSAQKNPTAFYLCASGEQSHTAYGYTFGSGTRLTVV.

This clonotype was counted only a few times. J is TRBJ2-3 and V is TRBV20-1, with 7 nucleotides matching TRBD1. V was clipped by 0 bases and J by 5 bases; unmatched bases: 23. The germline V gene encodes CDR1 DFQATT and CDR2 SNEGSKA (reference sequence). The CDR3 extends over 20 amino acids. This chain's CDR3 is CSARDRASKHRGRALDTQYF. The CDR3 DNA sequence: TGCAGTGCTAGAGATCGGGCCTCGAAGCACAGGGGAAGAGCCCTAGATACGCAGTATTTT.

This clonotype was counted a few times. J is TRBJ2-1 and V is TRBV20-1; 8 bases fit TRBD2. The length of the CDR3 is 14 residues. Germline loops: CDR1 DFQATT, CDR2 SNEGSKA (reference sequence). V dropped 6 bases and J dropped 0; count of bases not matched to a gene: 4. CDR3 sequence reads: CSAPGLGSYNEQFF. CDR3 sequence (DNA): TGCAGTGCCCCGGGACTAGGCTCCTACAATGAGCAGTTCTTC.

The chain recombines TRBV20-1 with TRBJ2-1; 7 nucleotides agree with TRBD2. The CDR3 length is 17 residues. V was pared by 0 bases and J by 4 bases, with 12 bases of the junction left unmatched. Germline V lookup: CDR1 DFQATT, CDR2 SNEGSKA (reference sequence). The DNA of the CDR3 is TGCAGTGCTAGAGATGAGCGGGGCAGAAATTTATACAATGAGCAGTTCTTC. It encodes CSARDERGRNLYNEQFF.

The chain employs TRBV5-4 and TRBJ2-7; 10 bases fit TRBD1. The CDR3 runs 14 residues. Germline V gene sequence: CDR1 SGHNT, CDR2 YYREEE (reference sequence). V dropped 4 bases and J dropped 2; count of bases not matched to a gene: 3. CDR3: CASSQGQGTYEQYF. The CDR3 DNA reads TGTGCCAGCAGCCAGGGACAGGGGACCTACGAGCAGTACTTC.

The V and J genes are TRBV19 and TRBJ1-3; D is unresolved. Germline V gene lookup returns CDR1 LNHDA and CDR2 SQIVND (reference sequence). The CDR3 has 14 residues. V was trimmed by 6 bases and J by 3 bases, leaving 12 bases between them. The chain's CDR3 is CASRDRGRGNTIYF. In nucleotides, the CDR3 is TGTGCCAGTAGGGACCGAGGCCGTGGAAACACCATATATTTT.

The chain carries TRBV7-9 and TRBJ2-7; 9 bases match TRBD2. J lost 5 bases, V lost 1 base, and 21 bases had no gene match. Germline V gene sequence: CDR1 SEHNR, CDR2 FQNEAQ (reference sequence). This CDR3 region has 20 residues. The CDR3 nucleotides read TGTGCCAGCAGCTTAGTATATTTGGGGACTAGCATTGGGGGATCGGACGAGCAGTACTTC. Translation gives CASSLVYLGTSIGGSDEQYF.

The chain employs TRBV25-1 and TRBJ2-6, with D tentatively TRBD1 (6 bases). Between the trimmed V and J ends, which lost 4 bases and 0 bases, there was a span of 13 bases. CDR3 length equals 17 residues. Germline values: CDR1 MGHDK, CDR2 SYGVNS. The CDR3 region is CASSVPGTSSGANVLTF. The CDR3 coding sequence is TGTGCCAGCAGTGTGCCCGGGACAAGCTCTGGGGCCAACGTCCTGACTTTC. The full variable domain, in which reference TRBV25-1 and TRBJ2-6 provide the parts outside the CDR3, is EADIYQTPRYLVIGTGKKITLECSQTMGHDKMYWYQQDPGMELHLIHYSYGVNSTEKGDLSSESTVSRIRTEHFPLTLESARPSHTSQYLCASSVPGTSSGANVLTFGAGSRLTVL.